This T cell receptor beta chain was sequenced in a study of beta chain features in type 1 diabetes. The study's findings and limits: All four CD4+ subsets of Type 1 diabetes patients contained TCRB CDR3s that were moderately but significantly shorter. In the patient group, naive, central memory and Treg TCRB repertoires seemed more alike than in the healthy donor group. There were fewer insertions and more deletions at the VDJ junctions of type 1 diabetes patients. The influence of HLA type on TCRB rearrangement stayed undetermined.

Expressed TCRB transcripts were sequenced because the isolated RNA had all been reverse transcribed beforehand. About 4 million reads per sample were averaged for naive, central memory and regulatory samples. Clones were sequenced by immunoSEQ multiplex PCR, and TCRdb holds only the in-frame ones, with some missing. The data hold 250,000 to 350,000 clones, with about 15% observed a single time. This clone has a handful of counts. The antigen is not known. The TCR sequence derives from a young man with type 1 diabetes. Input material: naive CD4+ T cells from blood.

CDR3 residues: CASRRFPSPNYEQYF. DNA of the CDR3: TGTGCCAGCAGACGTTTCCCTAGTCCTAACTACGAGCAGTACTTC. The genes are TRBV6-5 and TRBJ2-7; D gene ambiguous. V was cut by 6 bases and J by 3 bases, with 18 bases left in between. The CDR3 runs 15 residues. From germline, CDR1 is MNHEY and CDR2 SVGAGI.